This T cell receptor beta chain was documented in a study of CD8 T cells in Susac syndrome. TCR beta sequences were obtained from blood CD8+ and CD4+ T cells. The patients serving as multiple sclerosis controls were treatment-naive. They had stable or active relapsing-remitting disease and fulfilled revised McDonald criteria. With random hexamers, reverse transcription was performed on about 0.45 to 1 ug of RNA. An immunoSEQ multiplex PCR generated amplified TCR beta CDR3 products spanning 54 Vbeta and 13 Jbeta. One entry per CDR3 protein results from TCRdb running MiXCR on the immunoSEQ multiplex PCR reads. The table lists roughly 150,000 distinct CDR3 sequences, 94% of them singletons, with 0.085% to 0.095% in the top ten. The source is a human donor with multiple sclerosis. Sequencing used CD4+ T cells from PBMCs.

The chain's CDR3 is CASRGKRDIDGYTF. The CDR3, as DNA: TGTGCCAGCAGGGGAAAAAGGGACATTGACGGCTACACCTTC. The chain combines TRBV6-2 or TRBV6-3 with TRBJ1-2; D may be TRBD1 (6 bases). Germline-derived CDR1 and CDR2 are MNHEY and SVGEGT. Trimming took off 6 bases at V and 8 bases at J, with 19 bases between the two ends. The CDR3 runs 14 residues.